Reported below is one T cell receptor (beta chain). Germline V gives CDR1 MDHEN, CDR2 SYDVKM. The CDR3 loop spans 14 amino acids. The V and J ends lost 5 bases and 8 bases respectively, with 18 bases between them. This sample is part of a study of blood T cell repertoires in COVID-19. The protocol was immunoSEQ multiplex PCR, while the TCRdb copy is restricted to in-frame clones and leaves out a portion. The table records about 250,000 clones, approximately 88% of them present only once. The genes are TRBV28 and TRBJ1-2; D ambiguous. The sequence was collected from a woman in her twenties or thirties with COVID-19, enrolled during active disease. The sample comprised peripheral blood. The CDR3 spells CASSAALVVSGYTF. As DNA, the CDR3 is TGTGCCAGCAGTGCGGCACTTGTAGTGTCGGGCTACACCTTC.